Below are 25 T cell receptor beta chains sequenced from a single sample in a study of cytomegalovirus exposure and HLA in healthy donors. Vbeta (60) and Jbeta (13) primers were used in the PCR. Using immunoSEQ multiplex PCR, the repertoire was profiled, and TCRdb retains in-frame clones only, with some absent. The repertoire holds about 140,000 clones, about 61% seen once, with around 1.8% in the top ten. Material for sequencing was PBMCs. The source of these receptors is a male donor in good health and CMV-seronegative.

This clone was seen once. CDR3 region: CASSSRGAPSTDTQYF. CDR3 DNA: TGTGCCAGCAGCTCTCGGGGGGCCCCCAGCACAGATACGCAGTATTTT. J is TRBJ2-3 and V is TRBV13, with D possibly matching TRBD2 (7 bases). This CDR3 region has 16 residues. V shed 4 bases and J shed 0 bases, with 14 bases lying between them. CDR1 and CDR2 from the germline V gene are PRHDT and FYEKMQ (reference sequence).

V and J are TRBV5-1 and TRBJ1-4, with 9 bases lining up with TRBD1. CDR1 SGHRS and CDR2 YFSETQ come from the germline V gene. This CDR3 has 15 residues. Trimming removed 2 bases from V and 8 bases from J; junction bases left unmatched: 7. The CDR3: CASSLTGTGREKLFF. The CDR3 nucleotides read TGCGCCAGCAGCTTAACCGGGACAGGGCGCGAAAAACTGTTTTTT.

J is TRBJ2-3 and V is TRBV11-3, with 7 positions matching TRBD2. Trimming took 1 base from V and 0 from J; bases not matched to a gene: 4. The germline CDR1 and CDR2 sequences are SGHNT and YENEEA. The CDR3 covers 16 residues. The CDR3 DNA is TGTGCCAGCAGCTTAGGGGTCGGGGGGAGCACAGATACGCAGTATTTT. It yields the protein CASSLGVGGSTDTQYF.

The gene calls are TRBV27 and TRBJ2-3; perhaps TRBD1 as D (6 bases). There are 16 residues in the CDR3. Per germline, CDR1 MNHEY and CDR2 SMNVEV (reference sequence). The germline V and J ends were trimmed by 3 bases and 0 bases, with 13 bases remaining between them. CDR3 residues: CASSFKQGYSTDTQYF. As DNA, the CDR3 is TGTGCCAGCAGTTTCAAACAGGGTTATAGCACAGATACGCAGTATTTT.

Only a few counts were recorded for this clone. This rearrangement joins TRBV6-5 to TRBJ1-2; 7 nucleotides agree with TRBD1. The V segment lost 6 bases and the J segment 3 bases; nucleotides outside the gene matches: 4. This CDR3 contains 13 residues. CDR1 and CDR2 from the germline V gene are MNHEY and SVGAGI. The CDR3 loop reads CASRLGTDYGYTF. Written as DNA, the CDR3 is TGTGCCAGCAGACTCGGGACAGACTATGGCTACACCTTC.

Details on this clone: The junction differs from germline at one of its ends, possibly a read error. CDR3 residues: CSSSSRGGTSAPTEAFF. CDR3 bases: TGTTCCAGCAGCTCGAGGGGGGGGACATCGGCCCCCACTGAAGCTTTCTTT. The genes are TRBV7-9 and TRBJ1-1, with D possibly TRBD1 on 6 matching bases. Germline CDR1 and CDR2: SEHNR and FQNEAQ (reference sequence). The CDR3 covers 17 residues.

This clone was recorded only once. At one end the junction does not follow the germline gene, possibly because of a read error. The chain couples TRBV28 to TRBJ1-2; D uncertain. Germline values: CDR1 MDHEN, CDR2 SYDVKM. The CDR3 loop spans 10 amino acids. In DNA form, the CDR3 reads TGTGCCAGCAGTTTTTTTACAGAGTCCTTC. Amino acid sequence: CASSFFTESF.

CDR3 protein: CASSLAGAGTEAFF. The DNA of the CDR3 is TGTGCCAGCTCGCTGGCGGGGGCTGGCACTGAAGCTTTCTTT. The rearrangement joins TRBV18 to TRBJ1-1; D is possibly TRBD1 (6 bases). Germline CDR1 reads KGHSH; CDR2 reads LQKENI. Deletions cut 6 bases from V and 4 bases from J, with 15 bases between. This CDR3 contains 14 residues.

V is TRBV6-1 and J is TRBJ1-5, with TRBD1 identical over 8 bases. The germline V gene has CDR1 MNHNS and CDR2 SASEGT. The CDR3 spans 15 residues. After removal of 4 bases from V and 4 bases from J, the junction contained 6 bases not matched to a gene. Written as DNA, the CDR3 is TGTGCCAGCAGTGTTGGACAGGGTTTAAATCAGCCCCAGCATTTT. This sequence encodes CASSVGQGLNQPQHF.

V and J are TRBV2 and TRBJ1-6; D is perhaps TRBD1 (5 bases). CDR3 size: 12 residues. Germline V gene data show CDR1 as SNHLY and CDR2 as FYNNEI. Trimming stripped 8 bases from V and 8 bases from J, with 10 bases between. CDR3 DNA sequence: TGTGCCAGCGGCCCACAGGATTCACCCCTCCACTTT. Translating it yields CASGPQDSPLHF.

The J gene is TRBJ1-1, the V gene TRBV4-3; 10 bases fit TRBD1. Unmatched junction bases numbered 8, after V lost 1 base and J lost 9 bases. The CDR3 contains 15 residues. Germline CDR1 reads LGHNA; CDR2 reads YSLEER. As DNA, the CDR3 is TGCGCCAGCAGCCAAGTCCTCGGGACAGGGGAAAAAGCTTTCTTT. Protein: CASSQVLGTGEKAFF.

This clone was seen more than once but under ten times. The rearrangement links TRBV5-1 to TRBJ2-5; 7 positions match TRBD2. CDR1 and CDR2 (germline): SGHRS, YFSETQ. The CDR3 has 15 residues. The V gene end was trimmed by 0 bases and the J gene end by 4 bases; junction bases not matched to a gene: 6. CDR3 sequence reads: CASSLAGGGGETQYF. The CDR3 DNA sequence: TGCGCCAGCAGCTTGGCAGGCGGGGGTGGAGAGACCCAGTACTTC.

A few counts support this clone. This chain links TRBV12-5 with TRBJ2-2; TRBD2 agrees at 8 bases. The germline V gene encodes CDR1 LGHNT and CDR2 FRNRAP. CDR3 size: 16 residues. The V gene end was trimmed by 1 base and the J gene end by 7 bases; junction bases not matched to a gene: 8. CDR3 loop: CASGLAAGTRIGELFF. The CDR3 DNA reads as TGTGCTAGTGGTTTGGCCGCCGGGACTAGGATCGGGGAGCTGTTTTTT.

This chain joins TRBV4-1 and TRBJ2-7; TRBD1 matches 10 bases. V trimming: 1 base; J trimming: 2 bases; junction bases outside the gene matches: 2. Germline CDR1 is MGHRA and CDR2 is YSYEKL. This CDR3 has 15 residues. This CDR3 is CASSQGTGGPYEQYF. The DNA for the CDR3 is TGCGCCAGCAGCCAAGGGACAGGGGGGCCCTACGAGCAGTACTTC.

The gene calls are TRBV18 and TRBJ1-5, with D uncertain. Germline-derived CDR1 and CDR2 are KGHSH and LQKENI. The CDR3 contains 14 residues. The V and J ends lost 3 bases and 3 bases respectively, with 9 bases between them. In DNA form, the CDR3 reads TGTGCCAGCTCACCGACGGGGTACAATCAGCCCCAGCATTTT. Translation: CASSPTGYNQPQHF.

CDR3 sequence: CASSLGVTGASTDTQYF. CDR3 coding DNA: TGTGCCAGCAGCTTGGGGGTGACAGGGGCGAGCACAGATACGCAGTATTTT. The chain recombines TRBV5-8 with TRBJ2-3; 8 nucleotides agree with TRBD1. Germline lookup yields CDR1 SGHTS and CDR2 YDEGEE. This CDR3 has 17 amino acids. V dropped 0 bases and J dropped 0; count of bases not matched to a gene: 6.

This chain's CDR3 is CSVEAGSFGETQYF. The CDR3 DNA reads TGCAGCGTTGAAGCCGGGAGTTTTGGGGAGACCCAGTACTTC. V is TRBV29-1 and J is TRBJ2-5; perhaps TRBD2 as D (6 bases). V lost 1 base and J lost 5, with 14 bases in between. The CDR3 extends over 14 amino acids. Germline values: CDR1 SQVTM, CDR2 ANQGSEA. Drawing the rest from reference TRBV29-1 and TRBJ2-5, the complete variable domain is SAVISQKPSRDICQRGTSLTIQCQVDSQVTMMFWYRQQPGQSLTLIATANQGSEATYESGFVIDKFPISRPNLTFSTLTVSNMSPEDSSIYLCSVEAGSFGETQYFGPGTRLLVL.

CDR3 in DNA: TGTGCCACCAGCAGAGGACTCACCGGGGAGCTGTTTTTT. Amino acid sequence: CATSRGLTGELFF. The chain is built from TRBV15 and TRBJ2-2; D call uncertain. Germline CDR1 LNHNV, CDR2 YYDKDF (reference sequence). V was clipped by 1 base and J by 4 bases, with 4 bases between them. The CDR3 spans 13 residues.

This chain uses TRBV4-3 with TRBJ2-7; tentative D call: TRBD1 (7 bases). V was trimmed by 0 bases and J by 1 base, leaving 10 bases between them. This CDR3 region has 15 residues. Germline loops: CDR1 LGHNA, CDR2 YSLEER. The CDR3 protein is CASSQEQGGSYEQYF. The CDR3 DNA reads as TGCGCCAGCAGCCAAGAGCAGGGGGGTTCCTACGAGCAGTACTTC.

The gene calls are TRBV9 and TRBJ1-1; D uncertain. CDR1 is SGDLS, CDR2 YYNGEE, per germline. The CDR3 runs 14 residues. V lost 2 bases and J lost 5, with 13 bases in between. In nucleotides, the CDR3 is TGTGCCAGCAGCGTTGTAAGTTCCCGGACTGAAGCTTTCTTT. This translates into CASSVVSSRTEAFF.

The chain's CDR3 is CASAEGAGYNEQFF. CDR3 sequence (DNA): TGTGCCAGCGCTGAGGGGGCGGGATACAATGAGCAGTTCTTC. The chain recombines TRBV7-9 with TRBJ2-1; D perhaps matches TRBD1 (7 bases). The CDR3 consists of 14 residues. Germline V gene lookup returns CDR1 SEHNR and CDR2 FQNEAQ (reference sequence). The V gene lost 8 bases and the J gene lost 4 bases, with 15 bases spanning the gap.

This sequence joins TRBV6-6 and TRBJ2-1; possibly TRBD2 for D (6 bases). The CDR3 is made up of 14 amino acids. V gave up 1 base and J gave up 7 bases, with 11 bases separating them. Germline lookup yields CDR1 MNHNY and CDR2 SVGAGI (reference sequence). CDR3 amino acids: CASSYWDSENEQFF. CDR3 bases: TGTGCCAGCAGTTACTGGGACTCGGAAAATGAGCAGTTCTTC.

The V gene is TRBV19, the J gene TRBJ2-5, with D perhaps matching TRBD1 (5 bases). Germline CDR1 reads LNHDA; CDR2 reads SQIVND (reference sequence). The CDR3 runs to 16 residues. Trimming left V 1 base short and J 3 bases short, with 15 bases between. The CDR3 DNA reads as TGTGCCAGTAGTATAGGGGCTGGGGCCACGAAAGAGACCCAGTACTTC. This translates into CASSIGAGATKETQYF.

The CDR3 sequence: CASRGHQGSPLHF. CDR3 DNA sequence: TGTGCCAGCAGGGGCCACCAAGGTTCACCCCTCCACTTT. The gene calls are TRBV6-5 and TRBJ1-6; no firm D call. The CDR3 covers 13 residues. V lost 6 bases to trimming and J lost 9 bases, with 12 bases between them. Germline V gives CDR1 MNHEY, CDR2 SVGAGI.

The V gene is TRBV5-6, the J gene TRBJ1-2; 9 bases are shared with TRBD1. V lost 4 bases, J lost 5 bases, and 12 bases stayed unmatched. CDR1 SGHDT and CDR2 YYEEEE come from the germline V gene. The length of the CDR3 is 16 residues. The CDR3: CASSAFEGQGRYGYTF. The CDR3 coding sequence is TGTGCCAGCAGCGCCTTTGAGGGACAGGGCAGATATGGCTACACCTTC.